This is a list of T cell receptor beta chains from one sample in a study of T cells in localized non-small cell lung cancer. Here immunoSEQ multiplex PCR was the method, and the copy in TCRdb shows in-frame clones only, minus some. The table shows tens of thousands of clones, with 70% to 90% occurring only once. The material was peripheral blood mononuclear cells, obtained before any cancer treatment. The receptors here all came from a male donor aged 60 or over with stage II lung adenocarcinoma. Both conserved end residues are part of each CDR3. Fields, in order: V gene, clone size, D gene, J gene, CDR3 protein, CDR3 DNA. D genes are given only for firm matches. The size of a clone is reported for some rows only, either as once, few or many, or as a class for expanded clones.

TRBV5-4,-,-,TRBJ2-6,CASSLAGASNVLTF,TGTGCCAGCAGCTTGGCAGGGGCCTCCAACGTCCTGACTTTC
TRBV5-1,-,-,TRBJ2-6,CASSLDLGPSSGANVLTF,TGCGCCAGCAGCTTGGATCTGGGGCCCAGCTCTGGGGCCAACGTCCTGACTTTC
TRBV5-1,-,TRBD1,TRBJ2-1,CASSRGDRGVNEQFF,TGCGCCAGCAGCCGAGGGGACAGGGGAGTAAATGAGCAGTTCTTC
TRBV9,-,-,TRBJ1-2,CASSVVRGGGYTF,TGTGCCAGCAGCGTAGTCCGGGGGGGTGGCTACACCTTC
TRBV11-2,-,TRBD2,TRBJ2-1,CASSPSGRPYNEQFF,TGTGCCAGCAGCCCTAGCGGGAGGCCATACAATGAGCAGTTCTTC
TRBV7-2,once,-,TRBJ1-1,CASSPRLINTEAFF,TGTGCCAGCAGCCCTCGACTTATAAACACTGAAGCTTTCTTT
TRBV29-1,-,TRBD1,TRBJ1-1,CSVGGTGGFSEAFF,TGCAGCGTTGGGGGGACAGGGGGCTTTTCTGAAGCTTTCTTT
TRBV6-1,-,-,TRBJ2-7,CASSEGGLYEQYF,TGTGCCAGCAGTGAGGGCGGCCTCTACGAGCAGTACTTC
TRBV15,-,-,TRBJ1-2,CATSREVNTNYGYTF,TGTGCCACCAGCAGGGAAGTAAACACTAACTATGGCTACACCTTC
TRBV7-9,-,-,TRBJ1-3,CASSLGDFSGNTIYF,TGTGCCAGCAGCTTAGGAGACTTCTCTGGAAACACCATATATTTT
TRBV19,-,TRBD1,TRBJ1-4,CASTKGQVHEKLFF,TGTGCCAGTACCAAGGGACAGGTCCATGAAAAACTGTTTTTT
TRBV28,-,TRBD1,TRBJ1-1,CATFRGGGGKAFF,TGTGCCACCTTCAGAGGGGGCGGGGGGAAAGCTTTCTTT
TRBV5-1,-,TRBD1,TRBJ1-4,CASRPGTAGEKLFF,TGCGCCAGCAGGCCCGGGACAGCAGGTGAAAAACTGTTTTTT
TRBV15,-,-,TRBJ1-3,CATSHGGTSGNTIYF,TGTGCCACCAGCCACGGGGGGACCAGTGGAAACACCATATATTTT
TRBV15,-,-,TRBJ2-1,CATLDRGRANNEQFF,TGTGCCACCCTTGACCGAGGGCGCGCGAACAATGAGCAGTTCTTC
TRBV6-1,once,-,TRBJ1-5,CATRLVNRQPQHF,TGTGCCACCAGACTTGTCAACCGCCAGCCCCAGCATTTT
TRBV28,-,-,TRBJ1-4,CASSTHRVATNEKLFF,TGTGCCAGCAGCACCCACAGGGTTGCAACTAATGAAAAACTGTTTTTT
TRBV18,once,-,TRBJ1-1,CASSPSGGENTEAFF,TGTGCCAGCTCACCATCCGGGGGGGAGAACACTGAAGCTTTCTTT
TRBV4-2,once,TRBD2,TRBJ2-1,CASSQDLAGGFNNEQFF,TGTGCCAGCAGCCAAGATCTAGCGGGAGGGTTCAACAATGAGCAGTTCTTC
TRBV7-2,-,TRBD2,TRBJ2-7,CASSPSSGRSYEQYF,TGTGCCAGCAGCCCAAGTAGCGGGCGCTCCTACGAGCAGTACTTC
TRBV5-5,-,-,TRBJ2-1,CASSLVTDPISYNEQFF,TGTGCCAGCAGCTTGGTCACAGACCCTATCTCCTACAATGAGCAGTTCTTC
TRBV13,-,-,TRBJ2-7,CASTIGARPYEQYF,TGTGCCAGCACAATCGGCGCGCGGCCCTACGAGCAGTACTTC
TRBV6-5,-,-,TRBJ2-2,CASTMTLTTGELFF,TGTGCCAGCACTATGACTCTGACCACCGGGGAGCTGTTTTTT
TRBV5-4,few,-,TRBJ1-2,CASSLPPGRYGYTF,TGTGCCAGCAGCTTGCCTCCAGGGAGGTATGGCTACACCTTC
TRBV7-6,-,TRBD1,TRBJ2-5,CASSLSRGHREETQYF,TGTGCCAGCAGCTTATCCAGGGGGCATAGAGAAGAGACCCAGTACTTC
TRBV19,-,TRBD1,TRBJ1-2,CASGQGANYGYTF,TGTGCCAGTGGACAGGGAGCTAACTATGGCTACACCTTC
TRBV6-5,-,TRBD1,TRBJ1-3,CASRTGGPGGNTIYF,TGTGCCAGCAGAACAGGGGGTCCCGGGGGAAACACCATATATTTT
TRBV7-9,-,TRBD2,TRBJ2-2,CASSQTSNTGELFF,TGTGCCAGCAGTCAGACTAGCAACACCGGGGAGCTGTTTTTT
TRBV5-1,once,-,TRBJ2-1,CASSLERGGEQFF,TGCGCCAGCAGCTTGGAACGGGGTGGTGAGCAGTTCTTC
TRBV6-5,-,TRBD1,TRBJ1-2,CASSYRDRGVYGYTF,TGTGCCAGCAGTTACCGGGACAGGGGGGTCTATGGCTACACCTTC
TRBV7-2,-,-,TRBJ2-4,CASSRGTAENIQYF,TGTGCCAGCAGCCGGGGGACGGCTGAAAACATTCAGTACTTC
TRBV9,-,TRBD2,TRBJ2-1,CASSLAGGWYNEQFF,TGTGCCAGCAGCTTAGCGGGAGGATGGTACAATGAGCAGTTCTTC
TRBV28,-,-,TRBJ1-2,CASSLGGGAIYGYTF,TGTGCCAGCAGTTTAGGGGGAGGGGCCATCTATGGCTACACCTTC
TRBV5-4,-,-,TRBJ1-1,CASDKRQVDTEAFF,TGTGCCAGCGATAAAAGACAGGTTGACACTGAAGCTTTCTTT
TRBV7-2,-,TRBD1,TRBJ2-4,CASKGQGALVDIQYF,TGTGCCAGCAAGGGACAGGGGGCGCTTGTGGACATTCAGTACTTC
TRBV27,-,-,TRBJ1-3,CASSLNRAEAGNTIYF,TGTGCCAGCAGTTTAAACAGGGCGGAGGCTGGAAACACCATATATTTT
TRBV2,-,TRBD1,TRBJ2-3,CATGGNTQYF,TGTGCCACAGGGGGAAATACGCAGTATTTT